The T cell receptor beta chain under discussion was sequenced for a study of read filtering for tumor transcriptome and immune sequencing. Study details: Mean patient age was roughly 66 years, range roughly 40 to 85; around 17 male, about 15 female. IR-seq gave about 4 to 10.27 million TCR reads per sample; RNA-seq gave about 75 to 1,300. Study observations and caveats: Correlation between methods rose after single-read clonotypes were removed.

The library was built from around 380 ng RNA with molecular barcoded adaptors for alpha/delta and beta/gamma chains. TCRdb redid the calling of the reads with MiXCR, one entry per CDR3 protein. The sample includes fewer than 150,000 distinct CDR3 sequences, about an eighth seen only once; the top ten take about 11%. Concerning this clonotype itself: Its cognate antigen is unknown. A much larger clone differs from this one at a single base, so this may be a read error.

At the time of active disease, bone marrow was collected from every patient. Germline CDR1 reads MNHNS; CDR2 reads SASEGT. The CDR3 is 17 amino acids. Sequenced sample: a population of CD138-negative cells sorted from bone marrow. This TCR came from a donor aged 40 or older with multiple myeloma. The genes are TRBV6-1 and TRBJ2-2, with 11 bases identical to TRBD2. The CDR3, as DNA: TGTGCCAGCAGTGAAGAGGGACTAGCGGCGAACACCGGGGGGCTGTTTTTT. Protein product: CASSEEGLAANTGGLFF.